The 14 T cell receptor beta chains presented below share a single source sample, sequenced in a study of long-term antiretroviral therapy in people with HIV. Version v3.0 of the immunoSEQ assay ran at survey level. The data were produced by immunoSEQ multiplex PCR, yet TCRdb's version contains in-frame clones alone and is incomplete. The data contain fewer than 40,000 clones, 75% to 85% of them singletons. The source was unsorted PBMCs, collected 1.9 years after starting antiretroviral therapy. Every receptor here comes from a man between 18 and 35 years old with HIV.

This chain connects TRBV10-2 to TRBJ1-1; D is unclear. Germline V gene data show CDR1 as WSHSY and CDR2 as SAAADI. V lost 1 base and J 5 bases, leaving 5 bases between the germline ends. The CDR3 spans 12 residues. Here the CDR3 reads CASSEYLTEAFF. The CDR3 nucleotides are TGCGCCAGCAGTGAGTATCTGACTGAAGCTTTCTTT.

Regarding this clone: Other DNA sequences in the sample encode the same CDR3. The chain is built from TRBV7-9 and TRBJ1-1; no clear D gene. The CDR3 is 13 residues long. From germline, CDR1 is SEHNR and CDR2 FQNEAQ (reference sequence). Trimming removed 4 bases from V and 5 bases from J, with 11 bases in between. The CDR3 coding sequence is TGTGCCAGCAGCTCCGACGGTGGGACTGAAGCTTTCTTT. It translates to CASSSDGGTEAFF.

The chain joins TRBV19 to TRBJ2-2; D might be TRBD1 (5 bases). V lost 7 bases and J lost 6, with 12 bases in between. Germline V gene data show CDR1 as LNHDA and CDR2 as SQIVND (reference sequence). This CDR3 contains 13 residues. CDR3 sequence: CASTGRGSGELFF. In DNA form, the CDR3 reads TGTGCCAGTACCGGAAGGGGATCCGGGGAGCTGTTTTTT.

The chain has TRBV5-6 and TRBJ1-2; weak D call: TRBD1 (5 bases). The length of the CDR3 is 13 residues. Trimming shortened V by 6 bases and J by 6 bases, and 15 bases separated the two germline ends. From germline, CDR1 is SGHDT and CDR2 YYEEEE. CDR3 protein: CASTQTGTHGYTF. CDR3 in DNA: TGTGCCAGCACTCAAACCGGGACCCATGGCTACACCTTC.

The CDR3 DNA reads TGCGCCAGCAGCCAAGTGGGGAAGGGGGAGACCCAGTACTTC. Protein product: CASSQVGKGETQYF. This chain uses TRBV4-1 with TRBJ2-5, with D maybe TRBD1 (5 bases). V was cut by 1 base and J by 5 bases, with 11 bases left in between. There are 14 residues in the CDR3. Germline V gives CDR1 MGHRA, CDR2 YSYEKL.

The gene calls are TRBV10-3 and TRBJ2-1, with D possibly being TRBD2 (5 bases). There are 14 residues in the CDR3. CDR1 is ENHRY and CDR2 is SYGVKD in the germline V gene. The V end was cut by 0 bases, the J end by 6 bases, with 9 bases between. The CDR3 protein is CAISESTAGNEQFF. Written as DNA, the CDR3 is TGTGCCATCAGTGAGTCGACGGCGGGCAATGAGCAGTTCTTC.

The chain recombines TRBV7-9 with TRBJ2-3; the D call may be TRBD1 or TRBD2 (6 bases each). Between the trimmed V and J ends, which lost 8 bases and 0 bases, there was a span of 12 bases. The germline V gene encodes CDR1 SEHNR and CDR2 FQNEAQ (reference sequence). This CDR3 has 14 amino acids. The CDR3 bases are TGTGCCAGCCTAGGGGGGCTTAGCACAGATACGCAGTATTTT. Its translation: CASLGGLSTDTQYF. The full variable domain, rest sourced from reference TRBV7-9 and TRBJ2-3, is DTGVSQNPRHKITKRGQNVTFRCDPISEHNRLYWYRQTLGQGPEFLTYFQNEAQLEKSRLLSDRFSAERPKGSFSTLEIQRTEQGDSAMYLCASLGGLSTDTQYFGPGTRLTVL.

This clone was seen only once. V gene TRBV7-9 combines with J gene TRBJ1-5; TRBD1 is a possible D gene (6 bases). The CDR3 spans 13 residues. The germline CDR1 and CDR2 sequences are SEHNR and FQNEAQ (reference sequence). V lost 4 bases and J 5 bases, leaving 9 bases between the germline ends. Written as DNA, the CDR3 is TGTGCCAGCAGCTCTTCAGGGGATCAGCCCCAGCATTTT. Its protein is CASSSSGDQPQHF. Based on the CDR3 plus reference TRBV7-9 and TRBJ1-5, the full variable domain is DTGVSQNPRHKITKRGQNVTFRCDPISEHNRLYWYRQTLGQGPEFLTYFQNEAQLEKSRLLSDRFSAERPKGSFSTLEIQRTEQGDSAMYLCASSSSGDQPQHFGDGTRLSIL.

The chain has TRBV27 and TRBJ2-1, with TRBD1 identical over 12 bases. CDR1 and CDR2 (germline): MNHEY, SMNVEV (reference sequence). This CDR3 has 15 amino acids. The V gene end was trimmed by 8 bases and the J gene end by 12 bases; junction bases not matched to a gene: 14. This CDR3 reads CASSKGTGGSLGQFF. In DNA, the CDR3 is TGTGCCAGCTCAAAAGGGACAGGGGGCTCCCTGGGGCAGTTCTTC.

The V call is TRBV10-3, the J call TRBJ1-6; a weak D match, TRBD1 (5 bases). V lost 0 bases to trimming and J lost 10 bases, with 13 bases between them. Germline V lookup: CDR1 ENHRY, CDR2 SYGVKD. The CDR3 is 15 amino acids. In DNA form, the CDR3 reads TGTGCCATCAGTGAGTCTCCGACAGTCCCCTCACCCCTCCACTTT. Its protein is CAISESPTVPSPLHF.

The chain carries TRBV14 and TRBJ1-2, with a weak D call TRBD1 (5 bases). The ends were cut back, 1 base at V and 4 bases at J, with 13 bases in the middle. CDR1 is SGHDN, CDR2 FVKESK, per germline. The length of the CDR3 is 15 residues. Here the CDR3 DNA reads TGTGCCAGCAGCCAAGCCCAGGCGGGGCCCTATGGCTACACCTTC. This translates into CASSQAQAGPYGYTF.

This rearrangement joins TRBV5-6 to TRBJ1-4; D perhaps matches TRBD1 (5 bases). The CDR3 loop spans 17 amino acids. Looked up from germline, CDR1 is SGHDT and CDR2 is YYEEEE. V lost 2 bases, J lost 7 bases, and 21 bases lay in between. The CDR3 spells CASSFKVGGAGGEKLFF. CDR3 DNA sequence: TGTGCCAGCAGCTTTAAAGTCGGTGGGGCTGGGGGTGAAAAACTGTTTTTT.

This rearrangement joins TRBV11-2 to TRBJ1-2; D is unresolved. The CDR3 spans 12 residues. Germline CDR1 SGHAT, CDR2 FQNNGV. Trimming took 3 bases from V and 8 from J, leaving 10 bases between them. The chain's CDR3 is CASSFTGRGYTF. CDR3 nucleotide sequence: TGTGCCAGCAGCTTCACGGGCCGGGGCTACACCTTC.

This clone has just a few counts. The chain carries TRBV28 and TRBJ1-6; D call uncertain. The CDR3 covers 14 residues. CDR1 and CDR2 (germline): MDHEN, SYDVKM. The V end was cut by 6 bases, the J end by 3 bases, with 9 bases between. The CDR3 nucleotides are TGTGCCAGCAGCGTATCCCGCTATAATTCACCCCTCCACTTT. Translated, it gives CASSVSRYNSPLHF.